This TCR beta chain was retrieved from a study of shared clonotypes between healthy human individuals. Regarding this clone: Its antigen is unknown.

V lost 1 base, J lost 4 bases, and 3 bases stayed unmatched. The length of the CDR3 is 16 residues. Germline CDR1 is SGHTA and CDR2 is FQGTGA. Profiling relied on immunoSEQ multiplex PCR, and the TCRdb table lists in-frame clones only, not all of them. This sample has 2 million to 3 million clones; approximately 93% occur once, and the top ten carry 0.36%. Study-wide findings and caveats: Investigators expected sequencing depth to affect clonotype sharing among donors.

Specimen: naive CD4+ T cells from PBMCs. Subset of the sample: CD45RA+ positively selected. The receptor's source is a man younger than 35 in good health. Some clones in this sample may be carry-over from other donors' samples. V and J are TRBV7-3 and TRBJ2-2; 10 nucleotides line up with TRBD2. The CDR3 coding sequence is TGTGCCAGCAGCTTAATGGCTAGCGGGAGCACCGGGGAGCTGTTTTTT. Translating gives CASSLMASGSTGELFF. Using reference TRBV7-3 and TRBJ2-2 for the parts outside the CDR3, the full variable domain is GAGVSQTPSNKVTEKGKYVELRCDPISGHTALYWYRQSLGQGPEFLIYFQGTGAADDSGLPNDRFFAVRPEGSVSTLKIQRTERGDSAVYLCASSLMASGSTGELFFGEGSRLTVL.